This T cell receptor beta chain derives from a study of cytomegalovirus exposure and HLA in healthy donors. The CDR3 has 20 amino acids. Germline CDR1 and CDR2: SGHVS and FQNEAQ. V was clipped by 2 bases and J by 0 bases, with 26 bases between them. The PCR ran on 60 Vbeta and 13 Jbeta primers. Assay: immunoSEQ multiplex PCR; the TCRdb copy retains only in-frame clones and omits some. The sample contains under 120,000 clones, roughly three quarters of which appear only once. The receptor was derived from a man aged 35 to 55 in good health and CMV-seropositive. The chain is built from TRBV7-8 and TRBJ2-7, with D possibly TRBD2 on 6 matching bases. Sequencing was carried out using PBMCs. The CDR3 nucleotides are TGTGCCAGCAGCTTACCTGGGAGACAAGGGACTGGCGGGTCCTCCTACGAGCAGTACTTC. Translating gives CASSLPGRQGTGGSSYEQYF.